Shown below are 26 T cell receptor beta chains from a single sample sequenced in a study of shared clonotypes between healthy human individuals. Data came from immunoSEQ multiplex PCR; TCRdb stores just in-frame clones and leaves some out. The sample includes 640,000 or so clones, roughly 70% of them seen just once. The sample taken for sequencing was memory CD4+ T cells sorted from blood. Subset defined: CD45RA-negative fraction. The source of these receptors is a woman in her thirties in good health.

V is TRBV5-6 and J is TRBJ2-7, with a weak D call TRBD2 (6 bases). The CDR3 is 11 amino acids. Germline CDR1 reads SGHDT; CDR2 reads YYEEEE. The ends were cut back, 2 bases at V and 9 bases at J, with 9 bases in the middle. CDR3 sequence: CASSLTGGQYF. The CDR3 nucleotides are TGTGCCAGCAGCTTAACCGGGGGGCAGTACTTC. The complete variable domain, with remaining parts taken from reference TRBV5-6 and TRBJ2-7, reads DAGVTQSPTHLIKTRGQQVTLRCSPKSGHDTVSWYQQALGQGPQFIFQYYEEEERQRGNFPDRFSGHQFPNYSSELNVNALLLGDSALYLCASSLTGGQYFGPGTRLTVT.

The V call is TRBV10-2, the J call TRBJ2-2, with no clear D. The CDR3 consists of 16 residues. Trimming removed 2 bases from V and 1 base from J, with 11 bases in between. Looked up from germline, CDR1 is WSHSY and CDR2 is SAAADI. The CDR3 region is CASSEEDILNTGELFF. CDR3 coding DNA: TGCGCCAGCAGTGAGGAAGACATACTGAACACCGGGGAGCTGTTTTTT.

By sample share, this clone is medium-sized (0.01 to 0.1%). The chain employs TRBV4-1 and TRBJ1-2; perhaps TRBD1 as D (5 bases). CDR1 and CDR2 (germline): MGHRA, YSYEKL. The CDR3 length is 15 residues. Trimming removed 2 bases from V and 8 bases from J, with 18 bases in between. This CDR3 reads CASSQPPTVNGGYTF. As DNA, the CDR3 is TGCGCCAGCAGCCAACCCCCGACAGTTAATGGGGGCTACACCTTC.

The V call is TRBV5-1, the J call TRBJ2-5; D unclear. CDR1 is SGHRS, CDR2 YFSETQ, per germline. The V end lost 4 bases, the J end lost 1 base, and 8 bases lay between the germline ends. The CDR3 consists of 13 residues. Here the CDR3 reads CASSDGLQETQYF. The CDR3 DNA sequence: TGCGCCAGCAGCGATGGCCTCCAAGAGACCCAGTACTTC.

This chain connects TRBV27 to TRBJ2-5; TRBD2 agrees at 11 bases. There are 14 residues in the CDR3. With 4 bases clipped from V and 3 bases from J, the junction kept 1 base outside the gene matches. Per germline, CDR1 MNHEY and CDR2 SMNVEV (reference sequence). CDR3 loop: CASSSLAGEETQYF. In DNA form, the CDR3 reads TGTGCCAGCAGTTCACTAGCGGGAGAAGAGACCCAGTACTTC.

This chain uses TRBV11-2 with TRBJ1-2, with D possibly being TRBD1 (6 bases). Trimming took off 3 bases at V and 2 bases at J, with 13 bases between the two ends. Germline CDR1 and CDR2: SGHAT and FQNNGV. The CDR3 spans 15 residues. The CDR3: CASSFAGRGNYGYTF. The CDR3 DNA reads TGTGCCAGCAGCTTTGCAGGGAGGGGGAACTATGGCTACACCTTC.

To note about this clone: The sample contains more than one DNA sequence encoding this CDR3. The genes are TRBV7-9 and TRBJ1-2; no definite D call. The germline V gene encodes CDR1 SEHNR and CDR2 FQNEAQ (reference sequence). V gave up 1 base and J gave up 7 bases, with 4 bases separating them. The CDR3 loop spans 11 amino acids. The CDR3 DNA reads TGTGCCAGCAGCTTAGGGAGTGGCTACACCTTC. It codes for CASSLGSGYTF.

The V call is TRBV6-5, the J call TRBJ1-2; no firm D call. This CDR3 has 11 amino acids. V lost 4 bases, J lost 9 bases, and 9 bases lay in between. Germline values: CDR1 MNHEY, CDR2 SVGAGI. Here the CDR3 DNA reads TGTGCCAGCAGTTCCGGACCGAGCTACACCTTC. It encodes CASSSGPSYTF.

This rearrangement joins TRBV19 to TRBJ1-1; no clear D gene. The V gene lost 0 bases and the J gene lost 5 bases, with 10 bases spanning the gap. The CDR3 loop spans 14 amino acids. Germline CDR1 LNHDA, CDR2 SQIVND (reference sequence). CDR3 DNA sequence: TGTGCCAGTAGTATAGATGCAGTCCCGACTGAAGCTTTCTTT. It codes for CASSIDAVPTEAFF.

The chain joins TRBV7-6 to TRBJ2-1, with D possibly being TRBD2 (5 bases). In germline, CDR1 is SGHVS, CDR2 FNYEAQ. CDR3 length equals 13 residues. Trimming stripped 5 bases from V and 4 bases from J, with 9 bases between. The CDR3 is CASSGGLYNEQFF. CDR3 DNA: TGTGCCAGCAGCGGAGGACTGTACAATGAGCAGTTCTTC.

The chain is built from TRBV9 and TRBJ2-1; D is ambiguous. V dropped 2 bases and J dropped 8 bases, with 17 bases sitting between them. CDR3 length: 15 amino acids. Germline CDR1 is SGDLS and CDR2 is YYNGEE. CDR3 residues: CASSVAPDSIDEQFF. The CDR3, as DNA: TGTGCCAGCAGCGTCGCTCCCGACTCAATCGATGAGCAGTTCTTC.

This chain uses TRBV6-5 with TRBJ1-3; D gene uncertain. V was pared by 6 bases and J by 3 bases, with 6 bases between. Germline V CDR1 and CDR2: MNHEY, SVGAGI. The CDR3 is 12 amino acids. The CDR3 is CASRNDGNTIYF. The CDR3 DNA reads TGTGCCAGCAGAAACGATGGAAACACCATATATTTT.

The chain uses TRBV19 and TRBJ1-4; TRBD1 matches 7 bases. Germline assignment: CDR1 LNHDA and CDR2 SQIVND (reference sequence). The CDR3 covers 15 residues. V was clipped by 3 bases and J by 7 bases; unmatched bases: 8. The CDR3 region has the DNA TGTGCCAGTAGTATCAGTCGGGACAGTAGTGAAAAACTGTTTTTT. Protein: CASSISRDSSEKLFF. The full variable domain, rest sourced from reference TRBV19 and TRBJ1-4, is DGGITQSPKYLFRKEGQNVTLSCEQNLNHDAMYWYRQDPGQGLRLIYYSQIVNDFQKGDIAEGYSVSREKKESFPLTVTSAQKNPTAFYLCASSISRDSSEKLFFGSGTQLSVL.

V gene TRBV5-5 combines with J gene TRBJ2-5; 7 nucleotides align to TRBD1. V was clipped by 2 bases and J by 5 bases; unmatched bases: 3. The length of the CDR3 is 13 residues. The V gene's germline CDR1 is SGHKS and CDR2 YYEKEE (reference sequence). CDR3 nucleotide sequence: TGTGCCAGCAGCTTAGCAGGGGGTGAGACCCAGTACTTC. Its translation is CASSLAGGETQYF.

The chain uses TRBV28 and TRBJ2-7; D not certain. V was clipped by 4 bases and J by 2 bases, with 12 bases between them. The CDR3 runs 14 residues. The V gene's germline CDR1 is MDHEN and CDR2 SYDVKM. The CDR3, as DNA: TGTGCCAGCAGTTCACCCGCTAGAACCTACGAGCAGTACTTC. The encoded protein is CASSSPARTYEQYF.

About this clone itself: Other DNA sequences of this sample code for an identical CDR3. The genes are TRBV5-1 and TRBJ2-6; D is perhaps TRBD1 (6 bases). There are 15 residues in the CDR3. Germline assignment: CDR1 SGHRS and CDR2 YFSETQ. Trimming removed 2 bases from V and 0 bases from J, with 6 bases in between. CDR3 region: CASSLGGSGANVLTF. The CDR3, as DNA: TGCGCCAGCAGCTTAGGGGGCTCTGGGGCCAACGTCCTGACTTTC.

The rearrangement uses TRBV19 and TRBJ1-5; D unclear. The germline V gene has CDR1 LNHDA and CDR2 SQIVND (reference sequence). CDR3 length: 12 amino acids. This CDR3 is CGAGKSNQPQHF. The DNA of the CDR3 is TGTGGAGCGGGAAAGAGCAATCAGCCCCAGCATTTT. Drawing the rest from reference TRBV19 and TRBJ1-5, the complete variable domain is DGGITQSPKYLFRKEGQNVTLSCEQNLNHDAMYWYRQDPGQGLRLIYYSQIVNDFQKGDIAEGYSVSREKKESFPLTVTSAQKNPTAFYLCGAGKSNQPQHFGDGTRLSIL.

V usage is TRBV30 and J usage is TRBJ2-5; 9 nucleotides agree with TRBD1. The assigned J gene may be wrong: the sequence end matches TRBJ2-7 better. The CDR3 has 14 amino acids. Germline lookup yields CDR1 GTSNPN and CDR2 SVGIG (reference sequence). This chain's CDR3 is CAYHRDREWYEQYF. The CDR3 DNA sequence: TGTGCCTACCACCGGGACAGGGAATGGTACGAGCAGTACTTC.

This chain uses TRBV6-5 with TRBJ2-1; TRBD2 agrees at 13 bases. This CDR3 contains 15 residues. Trimming cost V 6 bases and J 15 bases; bases outside gene matches: 14. From germline, CDR1 is MNHEY and CDR2 SVGAGI. The CDR3 sequence is CASSHGGLAGETSFF. The CDR3 nucleotides read TGTGCCAGCAGCCACGGCGGACTAGCGGGAGAAACATCGTTCTTC.

This clone is medium-sized. The same CDR3 arises from other DNA sequences in this sample as well. This sequence joins TRBV5-1 and TRBJ1-3; TRBD1 matches at 10 bases. Germline-derived CDR1 and CDR2 are SGHRS and YFSETQ. V shed 1 base, J shed 2 bases, and the junction held 3 bases outside the gene matches. This CDR3 region has 16 residues. The CDR3 protein is CASSLPGTGAGNTIYF. CDR3 bases: TGCGCCAGCAGCTTGCCCGGGACAGGGGCTGGAAACACCATATATTTT.

The genes are TRBV7-9 and TRBJ1-3; D gene ambiguous. The CDR3 spans 15 residues. Germline V CDR1 and CDR2: SEHNR, FQNEAQ (reference sequence). Trimming shortened V by 5 bases and J by 0 bases, and 11 bases separated the two germline ends. CDR3 DNA sequence: TGTGCCAGCAGCCCCTTTGGGAGCTCTGGAAACACCATATATTTT. This gives the protein CASSPFGSSGNTIYF. Variable domain in full (rest from reference TRBV7-9 and TRBJ1-3): DTGVSQNPRHKITKRGQNVTFRCDPISEHNRLYWYRQTLGQGPEFLTYFQNEAQLEKSRLLSDRFSAERPKGSFSTLEIQRTEQGDSAMYLCASSPFGSSGNTIYFGEGSWLTVV.

J is TRBJ1-1 and V is TRBV7-7; D gene uncertain. Germline values: CDR1 SSHAT, CDR2 FNYEAQ (reference sequence). This CDR3 comprises 13 residues. V was clipped by 4 bases and J by 3 bases, with 9 bases between them. CDR3 sequence reads: CASSSGLDTEAFF. In DNA form, the CDR3 reads TGTGCCAGCAGCTCAGGATTGGACACTGAAGCTTTCTTT.

This clone occurred a few times. The gene calls are TRBV28 and TRBJ1-5; 8 bases line up with TRBD1. Germline V CDR1 and CDR2: MDHEN, SYDVKM. The CDR3 has 18 amino acids. Trimming removed 1 base from V and 1 base from J; junction bases left unmatched: 9. The CDR3 region has the DNA TGTGCCAGCAGTTTATTTCTTAGGACAGGGTTGAGCAATCAGCCCCAGCATTTT. Translation gives CASSLFLRTGLSNQPQHF.

In this sample, this clone turned up a few times. The chain joins TRBV4-1 to TRBJ1-6, with 10 bases identical to TRBD1. From germline, CDR1 is MGHRA and CDR2 YSYEKL. The CDR3 has 15 residues. V was pared by 4 bases and J by 7 bases, with 4 bases of the junction left unmatched. DNA of the CDR3: TGCGCCAGCAGCCTTAAGGACAGGGGGAATTCACCCCTCCACTTT. This codes for CASSLKDRGNSPLHF.

This sequence joins TRBV29-1 and TRBJ2-1; D gene unclear. CDR3 length: 13 residues. In germline, CDR1 is SQVTM, CDR2 ANQGSEA. V lost 5 bases to trimming and J lost 4 bases, with 12 bases between them. CDR3 in amino acids: CSVITDLYNEQFF. CDR3 nucleotides: TGCAGCGTTATCACCGACCTATACAATGAGCAGTTCTTC.

The chain recombines TRBV5-1 with TRBJ1-1, with D perhaps matching TRBD1 (5 bases). Germline V gene lookup returns CDR1 SGHRS and CDR2 YFSETQ. The V gene lost 4 bases and the J gene lost 5 bases, with 24 bases spanning the gap. There are 17 residues in the CDR3. CDR3 bases: TGCGCCAGCAGCCCCCGGATCGGGGCAGTGTCGGGGACTGAAGCTTTCTTT. The encoded protein is CASSPRIGAVSGTEAFF.